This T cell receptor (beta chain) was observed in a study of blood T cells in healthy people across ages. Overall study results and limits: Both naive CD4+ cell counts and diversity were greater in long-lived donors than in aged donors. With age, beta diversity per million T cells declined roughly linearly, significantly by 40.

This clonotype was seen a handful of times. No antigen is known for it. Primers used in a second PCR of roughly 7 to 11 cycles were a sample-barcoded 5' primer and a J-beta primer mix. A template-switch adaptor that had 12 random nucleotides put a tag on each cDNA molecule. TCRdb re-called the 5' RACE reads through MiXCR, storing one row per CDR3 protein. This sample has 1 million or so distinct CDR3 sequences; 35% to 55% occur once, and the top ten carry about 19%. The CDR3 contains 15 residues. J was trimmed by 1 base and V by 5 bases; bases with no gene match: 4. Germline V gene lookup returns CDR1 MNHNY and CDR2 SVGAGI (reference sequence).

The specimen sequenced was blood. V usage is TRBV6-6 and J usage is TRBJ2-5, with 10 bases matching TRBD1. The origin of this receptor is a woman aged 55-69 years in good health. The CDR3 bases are TGTGCCAGCAGTCACCGGGACAGGGGCCAAGAGACCCAGTACTTC. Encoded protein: CASSHRDRGQETQYF.